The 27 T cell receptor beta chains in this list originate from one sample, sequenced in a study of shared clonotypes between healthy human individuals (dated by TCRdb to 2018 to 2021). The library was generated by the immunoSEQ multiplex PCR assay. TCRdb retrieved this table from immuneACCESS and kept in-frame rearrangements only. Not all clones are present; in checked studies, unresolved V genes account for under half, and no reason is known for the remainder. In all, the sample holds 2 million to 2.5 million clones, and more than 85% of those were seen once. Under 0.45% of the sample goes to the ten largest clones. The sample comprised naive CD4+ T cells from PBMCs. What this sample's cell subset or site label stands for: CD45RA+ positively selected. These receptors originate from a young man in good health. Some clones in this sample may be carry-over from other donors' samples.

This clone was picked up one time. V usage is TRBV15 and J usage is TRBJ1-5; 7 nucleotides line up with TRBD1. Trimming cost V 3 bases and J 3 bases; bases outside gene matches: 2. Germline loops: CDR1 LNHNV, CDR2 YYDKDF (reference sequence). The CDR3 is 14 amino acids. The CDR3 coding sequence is TGTGCCACCAGCAGGGACAGGTTCAATCAGCCCCAGCATTTT. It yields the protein CATSRDRFNQPQHF. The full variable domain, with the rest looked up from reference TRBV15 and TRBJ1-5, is DAMVIQNPRYQVTQFGKPVTLSCSQTLNHNVMYWYQQKSSQAPKLLFHYYDKDFNNEADTPDNFQSRRPNTSFCFLDIRSPGLGDTAMYLCATSRDRFNQPQHFGDGTRLSIL.

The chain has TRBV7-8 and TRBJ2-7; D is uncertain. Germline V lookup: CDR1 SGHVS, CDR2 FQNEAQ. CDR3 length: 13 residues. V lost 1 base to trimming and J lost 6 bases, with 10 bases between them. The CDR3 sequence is CASSLVGEAEQYF. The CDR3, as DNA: TGTGCCAGCAGCTTAGTGGGCGAGGCCGAGCAGTACTTC.

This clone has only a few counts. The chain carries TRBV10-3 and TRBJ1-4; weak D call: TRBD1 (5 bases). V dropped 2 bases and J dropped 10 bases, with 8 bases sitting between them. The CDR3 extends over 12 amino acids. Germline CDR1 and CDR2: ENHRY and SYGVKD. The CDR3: CAISEPGRKLFF. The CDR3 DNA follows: TGTGCCATCAGTGAGCCAGGGCGAAAACTGTTTTTT.

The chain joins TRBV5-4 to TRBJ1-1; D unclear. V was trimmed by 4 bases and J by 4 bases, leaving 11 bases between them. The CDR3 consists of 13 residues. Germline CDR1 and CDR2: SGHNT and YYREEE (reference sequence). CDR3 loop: CASSPQSGTEAFF. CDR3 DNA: TGTGCCAGCAGCCCACAATCCGGCACTGAAGCTTTCTTT.

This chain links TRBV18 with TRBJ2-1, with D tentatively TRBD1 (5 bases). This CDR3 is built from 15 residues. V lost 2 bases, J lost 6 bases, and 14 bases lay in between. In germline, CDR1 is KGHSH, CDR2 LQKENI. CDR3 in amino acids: CASSPIGQGFNEQFF. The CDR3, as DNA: TGTGCCAGCTCACCAATCGGGCAGGGTTTCAATGAGCAGTTCTTC.

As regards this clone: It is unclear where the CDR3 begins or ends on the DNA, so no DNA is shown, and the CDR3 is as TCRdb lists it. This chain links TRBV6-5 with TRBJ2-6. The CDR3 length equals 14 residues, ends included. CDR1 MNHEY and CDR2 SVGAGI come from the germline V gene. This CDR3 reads CASSSSAGANVLTF.

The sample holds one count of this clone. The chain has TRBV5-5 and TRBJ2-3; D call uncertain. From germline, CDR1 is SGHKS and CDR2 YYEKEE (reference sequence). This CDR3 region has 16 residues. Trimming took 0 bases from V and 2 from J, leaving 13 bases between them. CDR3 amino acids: CASSLALHPPTDTQYF. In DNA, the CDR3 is TGTGCCAGCAGCTTGGCCTTGCACCCCCCCACAGATACGCAGTATTTT.

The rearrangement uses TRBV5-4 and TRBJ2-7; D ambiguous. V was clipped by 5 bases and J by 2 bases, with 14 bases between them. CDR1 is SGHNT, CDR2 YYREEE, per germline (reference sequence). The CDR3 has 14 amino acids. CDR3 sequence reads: CASRRTIAAYEQYF. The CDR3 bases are TGTGCCAGCAGGCGAACGATAGCCGCCTACGAGCAGTACTTC.

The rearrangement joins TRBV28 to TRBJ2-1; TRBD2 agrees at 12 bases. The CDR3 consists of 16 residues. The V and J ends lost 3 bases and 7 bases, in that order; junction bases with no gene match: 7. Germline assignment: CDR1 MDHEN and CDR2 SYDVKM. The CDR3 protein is CASSFGLAGGMNEQFF. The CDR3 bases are TGTGCCAGCAGTTTTGGGCTAGCGGGAGGGATGAATGAGCAGTTCTTC.

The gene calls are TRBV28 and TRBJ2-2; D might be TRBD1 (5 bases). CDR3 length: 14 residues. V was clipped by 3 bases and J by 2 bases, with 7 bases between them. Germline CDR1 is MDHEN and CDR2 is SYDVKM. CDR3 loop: CASSLQGNTGELFF. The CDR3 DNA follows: TGTGCCAGCAGTTTGCAGGGTAACACCGGGGAGCTGTTTTTT.

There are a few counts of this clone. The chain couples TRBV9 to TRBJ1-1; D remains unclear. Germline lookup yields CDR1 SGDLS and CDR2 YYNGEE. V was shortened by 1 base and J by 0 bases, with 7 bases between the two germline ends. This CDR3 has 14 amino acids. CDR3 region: CASSVRPMNTEAFF. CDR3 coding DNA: TGTGCCAGCAGCGTACGTCCCATGAACACTGAAGCTTTCTTT.

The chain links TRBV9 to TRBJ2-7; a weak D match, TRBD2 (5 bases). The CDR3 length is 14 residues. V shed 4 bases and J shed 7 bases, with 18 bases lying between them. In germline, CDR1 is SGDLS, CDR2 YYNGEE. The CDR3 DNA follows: TGTGCCAGCAGCTCCGCGTGGGCCGGCGGGGAGCAGTACTTC. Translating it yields CASSSAWAGGEQYF.

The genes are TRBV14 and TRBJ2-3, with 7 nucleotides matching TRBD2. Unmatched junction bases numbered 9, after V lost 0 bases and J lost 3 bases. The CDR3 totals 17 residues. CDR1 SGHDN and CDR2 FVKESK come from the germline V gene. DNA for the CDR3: TGTGCCAGCAGCCAAGATTGGGCGGGAGAGGAAACAGATACGCAGTATTTT. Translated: CASSQDWAGEETDTQYF.

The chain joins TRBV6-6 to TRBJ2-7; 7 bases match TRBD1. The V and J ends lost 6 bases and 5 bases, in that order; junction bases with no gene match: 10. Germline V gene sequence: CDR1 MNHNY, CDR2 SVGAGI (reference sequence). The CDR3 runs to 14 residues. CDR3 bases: TGTGCCAGCAGCCACCCACAGGGGCGGAACGAGCAGTACTTC. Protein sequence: CASSHPQGRNEQYF.

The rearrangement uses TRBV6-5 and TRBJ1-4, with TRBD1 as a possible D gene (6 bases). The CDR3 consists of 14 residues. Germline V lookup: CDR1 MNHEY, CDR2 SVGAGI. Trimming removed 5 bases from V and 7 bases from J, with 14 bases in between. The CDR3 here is CASSTGGGGEKLFF. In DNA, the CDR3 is TGTGCCAGCAGTACTGGAGGGGGAGGTGAAAAACTGTTTTTT.

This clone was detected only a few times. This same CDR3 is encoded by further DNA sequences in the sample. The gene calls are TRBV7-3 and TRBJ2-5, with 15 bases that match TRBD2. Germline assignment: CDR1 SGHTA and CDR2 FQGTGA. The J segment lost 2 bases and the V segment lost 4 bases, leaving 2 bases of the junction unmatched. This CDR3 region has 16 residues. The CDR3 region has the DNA TGTGCCAGCAGCTCTGGACTAGCGGGAGGGCAAGAGACCCAGTACTTC. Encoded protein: CASSSGLAGGQETQYF.

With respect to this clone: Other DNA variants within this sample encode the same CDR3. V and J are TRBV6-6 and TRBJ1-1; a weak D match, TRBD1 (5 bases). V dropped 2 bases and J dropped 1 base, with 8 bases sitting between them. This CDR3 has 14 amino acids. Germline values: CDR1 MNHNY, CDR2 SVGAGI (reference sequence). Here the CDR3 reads CASSYAGGNTEAFF. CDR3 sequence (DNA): TGTGCCAGCAGTTACGCCGGGGGGAACACTGAAGCTTTCTTT.

The CDR3 loop reads CSVDGQGMDIQYF. CDR3 DNA: TGCAGCGTTGATGGACAGGGGATGGACATTCAGTACTTC. The gene calls are TRBV29-1 and TRBJ2-4; 9 nucleotides agree with TRBD1. This CDR3 is 13 amino acids long. The trim removed 3 bases at V and 8 bases at J, leaving 5 bases unmatched. Looked up from germline, CDR1 is SQVTM and CDR2 is ANQGSEA.

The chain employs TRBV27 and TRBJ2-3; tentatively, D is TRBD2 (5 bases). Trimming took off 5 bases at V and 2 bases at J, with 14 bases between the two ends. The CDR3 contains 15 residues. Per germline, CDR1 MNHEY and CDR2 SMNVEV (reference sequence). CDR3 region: CASSAGVRATDTQYF. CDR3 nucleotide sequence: TGTGCCAGCAGTGCCGGGGTAAGGGCCACAGATACGCAGTATTTT.

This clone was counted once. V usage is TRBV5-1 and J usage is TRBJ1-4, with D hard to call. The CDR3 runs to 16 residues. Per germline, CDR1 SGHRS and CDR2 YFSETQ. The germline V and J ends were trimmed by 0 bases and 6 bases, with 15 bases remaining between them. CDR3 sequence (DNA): TGCGCCAGCAGCTTGGCCGCCGGAGTTGGGGATGAAAAACTGTTTTTT. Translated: CASSLAAGVGDEKLFF.

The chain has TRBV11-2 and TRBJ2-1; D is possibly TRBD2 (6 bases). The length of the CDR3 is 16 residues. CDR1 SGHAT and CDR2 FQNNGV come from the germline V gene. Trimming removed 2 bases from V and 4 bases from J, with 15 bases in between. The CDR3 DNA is TGTGCCAGCAGCTTATATCGTACGGCGGGGTACAATGAGCAGTTCTTC. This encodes CASSLYRTAGYNEQFF.

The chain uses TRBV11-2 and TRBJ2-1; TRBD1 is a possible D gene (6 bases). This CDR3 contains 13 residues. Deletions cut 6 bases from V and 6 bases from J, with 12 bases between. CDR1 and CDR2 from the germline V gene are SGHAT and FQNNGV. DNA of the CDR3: TGTGCCAGCAGGCCCGGACAGTCCAATGAGCAGTTCTTC. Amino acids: CASRPGQSNEQFF.

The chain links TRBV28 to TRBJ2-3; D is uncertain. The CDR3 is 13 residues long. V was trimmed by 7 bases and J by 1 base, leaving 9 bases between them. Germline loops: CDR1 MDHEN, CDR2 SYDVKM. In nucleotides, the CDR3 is TGTGCCAGCACTCCATGGGGCACAGATACGCAGTATTTT. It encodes CASTPWGTDTQYF.

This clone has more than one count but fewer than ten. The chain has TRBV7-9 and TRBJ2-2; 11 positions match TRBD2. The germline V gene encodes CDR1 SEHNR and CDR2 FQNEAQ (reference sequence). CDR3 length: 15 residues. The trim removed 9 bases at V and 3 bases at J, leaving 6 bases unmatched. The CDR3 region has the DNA TGTGCCAGTCCGAAACTAGCGGGAGACACCGGGGAGCTGTTTTTT. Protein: CASPKLAGDTGELFF.

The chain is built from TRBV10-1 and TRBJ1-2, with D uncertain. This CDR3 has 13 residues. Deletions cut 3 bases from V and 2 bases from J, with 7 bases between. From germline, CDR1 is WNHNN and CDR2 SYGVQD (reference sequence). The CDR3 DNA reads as TGCGCCAGCAGTGATGGGGTGAACTATGGCTACACCTTC. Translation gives CASSDGVNYGYTF.

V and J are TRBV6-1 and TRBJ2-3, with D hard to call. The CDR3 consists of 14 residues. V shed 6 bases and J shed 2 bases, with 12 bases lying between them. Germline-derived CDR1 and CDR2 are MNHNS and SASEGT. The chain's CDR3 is CASRLGIITDTQYF. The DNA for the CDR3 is TGTGCCAGCAGGCTGGGTATTATCACAGATACGCAGTATTTT.

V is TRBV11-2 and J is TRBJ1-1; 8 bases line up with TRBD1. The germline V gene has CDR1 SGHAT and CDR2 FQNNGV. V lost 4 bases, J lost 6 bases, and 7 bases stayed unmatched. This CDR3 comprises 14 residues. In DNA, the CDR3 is TGTGCCAGCAGCTGGAGACAGGGGCTCTCTGAAGCTTTCTTT. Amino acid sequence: CASSWRQGLSEAFF. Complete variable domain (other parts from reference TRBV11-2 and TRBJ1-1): EAGVAQSPRYKIIEKRQSVAFWCNPISGHATLYWYQQILGQGPKLLIQFQNNGVVDDSQLPKDRFSAERLKGVDSTLKIQPAKLEDSAVYLCASSWRQGLSEAFFGQGTRLTVV.